This T cell receptor (beta chain) was sequenced for a study of T-cell memory formation after mild COVID-19. Study outcomes and limitations: For contracting clones, CD4+ ones sat mainly in CM and EM, CD8+ in EMRA. Pre-infection memory showed some responding clones, and this suggested that cross-reactive memory joined.

This clonotype showed up many times. Its antigen is not identified. Looked up from germline, CDR1 is SGHRS and CDR2 is YFSETQ. This CDR3 comprises 15 residues. The V and J ends lost 0 bases and 2 bases respectively, with 8 bases between them. TCRdb recomputed calls from the 5' RACE reads with MiXCR, one row per CDR3 protein. Of 250,000 to 300,000 distinct CDR3 sequences listed, about 16% are singletons. This receptor was taken from a young man who had mild COVID-19 (a few samples of this study predate the infection). Cell type and time point are not known. The V and J genes are TRBV5-1 and TRBJ2-2; TRBD1 might be the D (5 bases). Sequencing was carried out using PBMCs or a T cell subset sorted from them (not recorded which). CDR3 region: CASSLGQFNTGELFF. The CDR3 coding sequence is TGCGCCAGCAGCTTGGGACAGTTTAACACCGGGGAGCTGTTTTTT.